In this sample, the clone carrying this TCR beta chain turned up a few times. Its antigen is not known. J gave up 5 bases and V 5 bases, and 7 bases lay outside the gene matches. The CDR3 loop spans 14 amino acids. Germline CDR1 and CDR2: MNHNY and SVGAGI (reference sequence). Unique molecular identifiers had been added to the TCR beta cDNA libraries. Each sample of roughly 0.9 to 11 million input T cells yielded around 500,000 cDNA molecules, so each molecule approximated one T cell. TCRdb redid the calling of the PCR reads with MiXCR, one entry per CDR3 protein. The top ten clones hold 7.6% of a sample with around 400,000 distinct CDR3 sequences, approximately 39% of them seen once. These data originate in a study of post-analysis software for immune sequencing data. Study information: The study covered relapsing-remitting, secondary progressive and progressive-relapsing courses of multiple sclerosis.

Study-level findings and limits: Same-batch preparations were strongly co-clustered by F measure. Controls showed lower frequencies than patients for several TRBV segments, and TRBV5-6, TRBV5-1 and TRBV20-1 were among these. People with multiple sclerosis had a significantly lower normalized Chao1 diversity than controls did.

The specimen sequenced was blood. The rearrangement links TRBV6-6 to TRBJ2-5; 8 nucleotides line up with TRBD2. The sequence was collected from a girl aged 2 to 9 with multiple sclerosis. CDR3 amino acids: CASSTGTREETQYF. Written as DNA, the CDR3 is TGTGCCAGCAGTACGGGGACTAGGGAGGAGACCCAGTACTTC.